The clone carrying this TCR beta chain was found many times. Its antigen is as yet unknown. Germline values: CDR1 SGHTA, CDR2 FQGNSA. The CDR3 sequence is 14 residues long. Between the trimmed V and J ends, which lost 7 bases and 9 bases, there was a span of 19 bases. This entry belongs to a study of CD8 T cells in ankylosing spondylitis. Broader study findings: According to the report, clones linked to the disease were significantly enriched in matched synovial fluid samples taken from ankylosing spondylitis patients. Prior work had noted some motif variants in reactive arthritis blood and synovial fluid. Clones linked to the disease showed a CD8+ phenotype. They occurred at relatively low frequencies in peripheral blood. Typical of ankylosing spondylitis blood, it appeared, was a TCR beta motif of 7 or 8 highly homologous variants.

Libraries of TCR beta came from quantitative 5'-RACE with molecular barcodes. One entry per CDR3 protein results from TCRdb running MiXCR on the 5' RACE reads. This sample has about 800,000 distinct CDR3 sequences, with 10% to 15% found just once. This chain links TRBV7-2 with TRBJ2-1; perhaps TRBD1 as D (6 bases). The specimen was blood, either unsorted or a sorted T cell fraction (not recorded which). This TCR derives from a male donor with ankylosing spondylitis. The CDR3: CASITSRDMGEQFF. For the CDR3, the DNA is TGTGCCAGCATCACTAGTCGGGACATGGGTGAGCAGTTCTTC.